Sequencing of this TCR beta chain was carried out in a study of identical twins. MiXCR was run by TCRdb on the 5' RACE reads, yielding one entry per CDR3 protein. Here the sample spans over 200,000 distinct CDR3 sequences, over 9.5% being singletons. On this clonotype: Its ends do not fully match the called genes, so a read error is possible.

Germline V gene data show CDR1 as DFQATT and CDR2 as SNEGSKA (reference sequence). CDR3 length: 13 amino acids. Every one of the donors was a healthy Caucasian. This clonotype was sampled from a man between 50 and 59 years old in good health. The J gene is TRBJ1-1, the V gene TRBV20-1; no clear D gene. Source material: memory T cells sorted from blood. CDR3 sequence: CSAREQMNTEAFF. CDR3 in DNA: TGCAGTGCTAGAGAACAGATGAACACTGAAGCCTTCTTT.